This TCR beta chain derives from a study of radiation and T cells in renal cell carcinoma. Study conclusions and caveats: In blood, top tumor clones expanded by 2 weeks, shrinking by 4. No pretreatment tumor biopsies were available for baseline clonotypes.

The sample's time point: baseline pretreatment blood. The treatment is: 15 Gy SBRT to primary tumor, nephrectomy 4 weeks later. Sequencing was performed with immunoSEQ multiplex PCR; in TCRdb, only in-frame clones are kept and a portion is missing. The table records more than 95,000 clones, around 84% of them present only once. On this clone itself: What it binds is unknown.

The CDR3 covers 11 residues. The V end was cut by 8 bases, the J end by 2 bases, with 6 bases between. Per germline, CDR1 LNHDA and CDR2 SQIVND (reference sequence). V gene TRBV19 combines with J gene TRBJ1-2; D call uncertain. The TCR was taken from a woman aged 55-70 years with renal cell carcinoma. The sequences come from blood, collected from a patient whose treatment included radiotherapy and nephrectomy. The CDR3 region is CASAKNYGYTF. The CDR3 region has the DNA TGTGCCAGTGCCAAAAACTATGGCTACACCTTC.